This T cell receptor (beta chain) appears in the sequencing data of a study of cytotoxic CD8 clonotypes in ibrutinib-treated CLL. The study, taken as a whole, reports: The study found public clonotypes uncommon, contracting or stable on treatment.

Profiled with immunoSEQ multiplex PCR; TCRdb holds only in-frame clones, not every one. This sample has 17,000 or so clones; about 81% occur once, and the top ten carry 15% to 20%. Notes on this clone: Its target is not known.

The CDR3 runs to 14 residues. The V and J ends lost 5 bases and 2 bases respectively, with 11 bases between them. The V gene's germline CDR1 is SGHTA and CDR2 FQGNSA. Specimen: PBMCs, collected before ibrutinib treatment. The gene calls are TRBV7-2 and TRBJ2-3; D is undetermined. This TCR was sampled from a human donor with chronic lymphocytic leukemia. The CDR3 DNA reads TGTGCCAGCAGCCCAGGACCCTACACAGATACGCAGTATTTT. Its protein is CASSPGPYTDTQYF. Filled out from reference TRBV7-2 and TRBJ2-3, the complete variable domain reads GAGVSQSPSNKVTEKGKDVELRCDPISGHTALYWYRQSLGQGLEFLIYFQGNSAPDKSGLPSDRFSAERTGGSVSTLTIQRTQQEDSAVYLCASSPGPYTDTQYFGPGTRLTVL.